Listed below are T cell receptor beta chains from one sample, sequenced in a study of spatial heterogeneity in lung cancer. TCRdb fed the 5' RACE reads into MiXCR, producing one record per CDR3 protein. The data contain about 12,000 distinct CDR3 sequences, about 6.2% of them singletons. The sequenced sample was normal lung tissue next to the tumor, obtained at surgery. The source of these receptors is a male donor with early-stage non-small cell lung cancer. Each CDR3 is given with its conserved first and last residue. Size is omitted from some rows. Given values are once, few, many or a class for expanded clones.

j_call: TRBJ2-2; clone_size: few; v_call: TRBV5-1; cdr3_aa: CVSSFGGPNTGELFF
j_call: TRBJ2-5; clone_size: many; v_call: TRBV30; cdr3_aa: CAWGEETQYF
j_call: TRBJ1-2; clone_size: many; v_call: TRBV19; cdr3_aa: CASSIDLNYGYTF
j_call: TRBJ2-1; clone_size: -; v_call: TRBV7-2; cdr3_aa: CASSFDYGHEQFF
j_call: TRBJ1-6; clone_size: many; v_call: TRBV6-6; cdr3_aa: CASSYPNRGIGSPLHF
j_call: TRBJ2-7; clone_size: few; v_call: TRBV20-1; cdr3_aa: CSARGIPGQAPYEQYF
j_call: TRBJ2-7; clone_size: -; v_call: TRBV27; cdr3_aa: CASSLSEISYEQYF
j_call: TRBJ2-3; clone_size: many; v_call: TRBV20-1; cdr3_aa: CSARGLAGRTDTQYF
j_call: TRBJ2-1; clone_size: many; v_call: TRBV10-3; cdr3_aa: CAVRSDRGRLGEQFF
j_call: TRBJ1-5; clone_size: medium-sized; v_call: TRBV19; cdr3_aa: CASSTGTGSSNQPQHF
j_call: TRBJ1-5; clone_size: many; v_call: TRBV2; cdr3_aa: CASSEERPNQPQHF
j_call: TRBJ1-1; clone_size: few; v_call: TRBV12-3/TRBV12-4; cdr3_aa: CASSVKRDTEAFF
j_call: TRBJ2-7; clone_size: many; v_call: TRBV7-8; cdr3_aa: CASIPTGGGTSYEQYF
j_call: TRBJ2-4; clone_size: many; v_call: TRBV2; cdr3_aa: CASSGLNQNIQYF
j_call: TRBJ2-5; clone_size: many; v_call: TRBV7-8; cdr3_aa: CASSLLGGRETQYF
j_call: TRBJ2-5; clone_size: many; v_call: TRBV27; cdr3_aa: CASSLEGVTQYF
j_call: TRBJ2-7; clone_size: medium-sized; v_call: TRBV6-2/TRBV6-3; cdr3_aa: CASSSFPLGLASVEEQYF
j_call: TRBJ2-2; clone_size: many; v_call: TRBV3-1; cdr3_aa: CASSQDPRTGELFF
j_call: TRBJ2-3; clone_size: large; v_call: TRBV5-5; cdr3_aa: CASSLGADDTQYF
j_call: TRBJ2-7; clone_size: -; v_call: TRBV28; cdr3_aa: CASSRPGAASSYEQYF
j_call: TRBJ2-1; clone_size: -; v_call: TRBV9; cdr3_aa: CASSVVGGSYNEQFF
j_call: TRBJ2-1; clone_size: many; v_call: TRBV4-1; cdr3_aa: CASSQETGGINEQFF
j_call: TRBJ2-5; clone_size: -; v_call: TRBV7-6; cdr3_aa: CASSLYQGQETQYF
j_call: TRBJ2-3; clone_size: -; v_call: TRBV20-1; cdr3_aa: CSARDILAGDTQYF
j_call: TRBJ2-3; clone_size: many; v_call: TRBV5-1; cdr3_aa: CASNDARSTDTQYF
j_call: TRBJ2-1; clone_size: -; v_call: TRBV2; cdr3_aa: CASSSTGGRAYNEQFF
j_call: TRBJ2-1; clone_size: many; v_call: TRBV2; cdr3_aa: CASSANGLASNEQFF
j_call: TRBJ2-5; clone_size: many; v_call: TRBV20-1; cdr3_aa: CSARTGTNKETQYF
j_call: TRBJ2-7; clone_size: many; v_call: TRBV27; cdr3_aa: CASSSVGTSGGYEQYF
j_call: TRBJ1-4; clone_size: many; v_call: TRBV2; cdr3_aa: CASSDLRQSNEKLFF
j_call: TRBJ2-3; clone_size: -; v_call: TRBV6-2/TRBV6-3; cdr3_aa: CASSYFGKSTDTQYF
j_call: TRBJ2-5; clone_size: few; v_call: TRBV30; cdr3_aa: CAWSQETQYF
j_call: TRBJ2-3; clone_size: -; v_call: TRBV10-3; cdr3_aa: CAISDYWDRATDTQYF
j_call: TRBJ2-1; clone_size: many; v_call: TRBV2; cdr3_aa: CASSEVRNNEQFF
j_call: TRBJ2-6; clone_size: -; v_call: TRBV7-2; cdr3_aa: CASSLAVTGANVLTF
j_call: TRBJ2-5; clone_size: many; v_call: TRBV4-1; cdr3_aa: CASSLPGGETQYF
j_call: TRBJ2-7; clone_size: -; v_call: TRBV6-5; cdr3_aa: CASSPGWDSSYEQYF
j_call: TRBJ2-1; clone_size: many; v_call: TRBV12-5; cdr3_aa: CASGSGTGISREQFF
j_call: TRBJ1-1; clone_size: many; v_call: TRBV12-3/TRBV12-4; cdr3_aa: CASSYRREMNTEAFF
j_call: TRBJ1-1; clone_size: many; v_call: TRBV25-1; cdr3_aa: CASSESQDGGTEAFF
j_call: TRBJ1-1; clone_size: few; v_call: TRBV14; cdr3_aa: CASSQVNTEAFF
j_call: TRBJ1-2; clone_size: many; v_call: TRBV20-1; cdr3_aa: CSALARTGENYGYTF
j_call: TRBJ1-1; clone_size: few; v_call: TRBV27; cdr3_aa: CASSMGQVNTEAFF
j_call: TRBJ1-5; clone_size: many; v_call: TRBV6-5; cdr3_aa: CASRSGFDQPQHF
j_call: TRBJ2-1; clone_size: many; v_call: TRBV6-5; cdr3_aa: CASSRLASIYNEQFF
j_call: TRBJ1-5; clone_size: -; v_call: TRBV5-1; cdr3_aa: CASSPRGDSNQPQHF
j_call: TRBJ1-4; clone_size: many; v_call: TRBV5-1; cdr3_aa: CASSFNGAQEKLFF
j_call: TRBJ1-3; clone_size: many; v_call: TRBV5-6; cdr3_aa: CASSLALTGAGNTIYF
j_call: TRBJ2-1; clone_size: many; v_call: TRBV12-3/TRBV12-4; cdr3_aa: CASSLGQGRTYNEQFF
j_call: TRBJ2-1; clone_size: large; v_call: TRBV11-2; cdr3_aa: CASSLVINPDNEQFF
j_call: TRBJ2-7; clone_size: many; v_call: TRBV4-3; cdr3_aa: CASSQWGEQYF